This T cell receptor beta chain was identified during a study of blood T cell repertoires in COVID-19. Generated by immunoSEQ multiplex PCR, the TCRdb table keeps only in-frame clones and is missing some. The sample lists roughly 120,000 clones; approximately 85% were seen once. The V and J ends lost 1 base and 8 bases respectively, with 11 bases between them. The germline CDR1 and CDR2 sequences are SGHAT and FQNNGV. This CDR3 has 14 amino acids. This sequence originates from a woman aged 80 or over with COVID-19, enrolled during active disease. Sequencing used peripheral blood. This chain links TRBV11-2 with TRBJ1-4, with TRBD1 as a possible D gene (6 bases). Written as DNA, the CDR3 is TGTGCCAGCAGCTTAGGTGGGACAAGCGAAAAACTGTTTTTT. Translation gives CASSLGGTSEKLFF.